This entry concerns a single TCR beta chain. What it binds is not known. The data are from a study of beta chain features in type 1 diabetes. The CDR3 totals 18 residues. The germline V gene encodes CDR1 MNHNS and CDR2 SASEGT. V shed 5 bases and J shed 2 bases, with 22 bases lying between them. General study results and limits: There was a moderate but significant shortening of TCRB CDR3s in all four CD4+ subsets of Type 1 diabetes patients. Still unanswered here is whether HLA type influences TCRB rearrangement. Naive, central memory and regulatory TCRB repertoires appeared more similar among patients than healthy donors.

Reverse transcription of all isolated RNA meant that expressed TCRB transcripts were sequenced. Some clones are missing from TCRdb's copy, which holds only in-frame ones; the method was immunoSEQ multiplex PCR. The sample yields about 160,000 clones, approximately 10% seen once. The chain couples TRBV6-1 to TRBJ1-5; D is unclear. The material sequenced was central memory CD4+ T cells from blood. The receptor's source is a man aged 25-45 years with type 1 diabetes. In nucleotides, the CDR3 is TGTGCCAGCAGTCAAGGACTTTACACAACCGGGGGCAATCAGCCCCAGCATTTT. It yields the protein CASSQGLYTTGGNQPQHF.